Given below is one T cell receptor (beta chain) in context. Its antigen is not yet known. No base qualities exist here, and no much larger clone lies one base off it. This entry belongs to a study of blood T cells in healthy people across ages (dated by TCRdb to the mid-2010s). Broadly, across the study: In model experiments, template switching captured roughly one uniquely barcoded TCR beta cDNA molecule for every two T cells. The study measured age-related changes in TCR beta repertoire diversity using deep sequencing normalized with unique cDNA molecular identifiers. The donors were divided into four age groups: young (average around 17 years), middle-aged (almost 40), aged (about 62) and long-lived (roughly 82). To avoid experimental bias, donors of different ages were distributed randomly across sequencing lanes. Two additional independent replicas of 1 million unique cDNA reads from the same blood draw were analyzed for two donors (one aged 18 to 30 and one aged 80 or older). General conclusions and limits of the study: Observed TCR beta diversity correlated strongly with the percentage of naive T cells measured by flow cytometry. Compared with the aged group, more naive CD4+ T cells, fewer expanded clones and increased TCR diversity were shown by the long-lived group, suggesting age selection. Estimates of total diversity based on one million sequenced T cells were considered lower bounds and underestimates. As age increased, observed TCR beta diversity per million T cells dropped in a roughly linear way, and a significant reduction was already evident by age about 40. Donor CMV infection status was unknown, potentially confounding age-related changes in expanded clonotypes. Since profiling was done on bulk unsorted PBMCs, naive and antigen-experienced compartments could not be conclusively compared.

The library was prepared using 5' RACE. The sequencer was an Illumina HiSeq 2500. A second PCR of roughly 7 to 11 cycles was run with a J-beta primer mix and a sample-barcoded 5' primer. A template-switch 5' adaptor carrying 12 random nucleotides introduced a unique molecular identifier onto each TCR beta cDNA molecule. Each sample yielded at least 3 million CDR3-containing paired-end reads. All of the RNA was converted into first-strand cDNA using the Mint cDNA synthesis kit, with a TRBC-specific oligonucleotide serving as the primer. Following uracil-DNA glycosylase treatment, all cDNA underwent a first 18-cycle PCR with the universal primers M1SS and BC2_uni_R. Per the original workflow: Normalization of each sample was performed by random selection of 1 million high-quality reads, each carrying a distinct molecular identifier. Reads sharing molecular identifiers were discarded rather than binned into consensus sequences. MiTCR, set to a Q25 quality threshold and the strictest error-elimination algorithm, was used for CDR3 identification, clonotype clustering and error correction. A nonparametric unseen species model with Euler transformation was used to estimate lower-bound total TCR beta diversity. Through fastp at Q25 and MiXCR, TCRdb rebuilt clones from the public reads, retaining in-frame beta chains. Rows with one shared CDR3 protein collapse into an entry with the most common genes and DNA. TCRdb's processing, not the authors', yielded these V and J calls. Within this sample are some 1 million distinct CDR3 sequences, with 35% to 55% of them counted one time only. 15% to 20% of the sample comes from the top ten.

The donors were around 39 Caucasian individuals from Russia, aged roughly 6 to 100 years, who were systemically healthy. Each donor gave around 9 milliliters of peripheral blood, collected into EDTA-treated Vacutainer tubes. Ficoll-Paque density-gradient centrifugation was used to isolate PBMCs, with at least 6.5 million per sample. Trizol reagent was used to extract total RNA from the PBMCs, yielding at least 6 micrograms per sample. Naive CD45RAhigh/CD27high T cell percentages were measured by flow cytometry on a PBMC aliquot from every donor. The germline V gene provides CDR1 SNHLY and CDR2 FYNNEI. Inclusive of the bounding cysteine and phenylalanine, the CDR3 is 17 residues long. Only the CDR3 portion is preserved as DNA: 51 bases, with reading frame beginning at the first base. The V end loses 5 bases and the J end loses 1 base, and a stretch of 21 bases separates them.

Sequencing used blood. This receptor was obtained from a woman aged 55 to 70 in good health. The chain was built from TRBV2 and TRBJ2-7; a tentative D call is TRBD2 (6 bases match). For the CDR3, the sequence is CASSPFPSSVGSYEQYF. The bases are TGTGCCAGCAGTCCTTTCCCTTCTAGCGTCGGGTCCTACGAGCAGTACTTC.